This T cell receptor (beta chain) comes out of a study of shared clonotypes between healthy human individuals. TCRdb keeps only in-frame clones here, not all; method: immunoSEQ multiplex PCR. This table holds some 660,000 clones, around 78% found once. This clone was detected a few times. This same CDR3 is encoded by further DNA sequences in the sample. Sequencing was carried out using memory CD4+ T cells sorted from blood. The subset denotes: CD45RA-negative fraction. The clonotype originates from a woman in her twenties or thirties in good health.

Here the CDR3 DNA reads TGTGCCAGCAGTTACTCAGGCAGAACTCTGAACACTGAAGCTTTCTTT. As protein: CASSYSGRTLNTEAFF. This chain links TRBV6-5 with TRBJ1-1; the D is unclear. V dropped 0 bases and J dropped 0 bases, with 11 bases sitting between them. The CDR3 spans 16 residues. Germline-derived CDR1 and CDR2 are MNHEY and SVGAGI.